Included here is one TCR beta chain sequence, with context. This clonotype has just a few counts. Its cognate antigen has yet to be identified. Per-base qualities were not stored, and no clone one base away is much larger. In the ophthalmopathy patients, disease was moderately to severely active, with a Clinical Activity Score of 3 or more, a NOSPECS grade of 4 or more, and a duration of less than 3 months. Exclusion was applied to patients with uncontrolled infections, other autoimmune diseases, pregnancy or lactation. Diagnoses were based on clinical symptoms, serum thyroxine and TRAb, thyroid ultrasound and orbital computed tomography. Ficoll-Paque density gradient centrifugation was used to isolate PBMCs from around 10 ml of fresh peripheral blood. Trizol reagent was used to extract total RNA, and RNA quality was then checked on an Agilent 2100 Bioanalyzer. TCR beta CDR3 regions were amplified from RNA transcripts. The first round of RT-PCR for the TCR CDR3 was performed with the HTBI primer set and the Qiagen OneStep RT-PCR kit. Libraries were constructed in a second round of multiplex PCR, after which size selection and purification were performed. Paired-end sequencing of the libraries was performed with 100 bp reads on an Illumina HiSeq2000. The study's own analysis went as follows. SOAPnuke was used to process the raw data, removing reads that contained adapters or uncalled bases, had a mean Phred below 15, or lacked an exact match to the constant primer or identifier. High-quality paired reads were merged using COPE v1.2.5, and each unique nucleotide sequence was defined as a clonotype. MiTCR v1.1 was used to align the clonotypes against IMGT TRBV, TRBD and TRBJ reference segments. The analysis included only V-J combinations with a frequency above 0.0001, which together covered 99.2% of the repertoires. A TCS score was defined as the ratio between F50 (clonal expansion) and ExV (chaos), using BLOSUM62-based TCRdist between CDR3 peptides within each V-J. Welch's t-statistics and random forest reduced roughly 530 V-J features to under 15, which were used in a naive Bayes classifier (R e1071). TCRdb ran its own pipeline on the public reads, namely fastp trimming at Q25 and MiXCR clone calling, and kept in-frame beta chains. Each record represents a unique CDR3 protein, reported with the most common genes and DNA among its rows. The V and J calls here are based on TCRdb, not the publication. Recorded for this sample are about 410,000 distinct CDR3 sequences; around 13% of them occurred a single time. The ten largest make up around a fifth of the sample.

The sample is drawn from a study of T cells in Graves' hyperthyroidism and ophthalmopathy (dated by TCRdb to the late 2010s). In the study overall: Peripheral blood samples were taken at the time of initial diagnosis, prior to any treatment. TCR V-J signatures able to tell the groups apart were searched for in a discovery cohort of about a hundred patients, of whom over 40 had Graves' ophthalmopathy and some 60 had stable Graves' hyperthyroidism. An independent validation cohort of under 20 hyperthyroidism patients and approximately 17 patients who later progressed to ophthalmopathy tested prospective prediction of ophthalmopathy. For training and testing, the approximately 92 patients in the discovery cohort were randomly divided in a 7:3 ratio. In more than five Graves' hyperthyroidism patients, the study also compared T-cell repertoires from thyroid tissue with T-cell repertoires from blood. After sampling, hyperthyroidism patients received methimazole starting at 30 mg daily, and ophthalmopathy patients received high-dose intravenous methylprednisolone. The paper reports TCR Vbeta CDR3 sequencing of roughly 140 peripheral blood samples: over 40 ophthalmopathy, 70 to 85 hyperthyroidism and 17 progressor patients. On the study overall, not on this receptor specifically: Most expanded thyroid clonotypes (frequency above 0.001) were also detected in blood, suggesting blood repertoires may reflect thyroid immune responses. No statistical method was used to fix the sample size in advance, and group allocation was not hidden from the investigators. A model built on a 13 V-J signature distinguished ophthalmopathy from stable hyperthyroidism, reaching roughly 88% sensitivity and under 84% specificity in cross-validation and 80%/75% in testing. During validation, the model predicted progression to ophthalmopathy a median of approximately 7 months ahead of onset, with 60% to 71% sensitivity and 72.22% specificity.

Measured from the cysteine to the phenylalanine, the CDR3 is 20 residues long. The DNA shown is the 60-base CDR3, in frame from base 1. Looking up the germline V gene yields CDR1 SGHVS and CDR2 FNYEAQ. Cut back by 0 bases and 4 bases, the V and J ends lie 25 bases apart. The TCR sequence derives from a woman between 25 and 40 years old with Graves' ophthalmopathy. The chain is made from TRBV7-6 and TRBJ2-1; tentative D gene TRBD2, with 5 bases matching. The specimen was blood. Here is the DNA: TGTGCCAGCAGCTTAGCTCTACATGGGGAGAATGTAGGCAGGTACAATGAGCAGTTCTTC. Its coded protein is CASSLALHGENVGRYNEQFF.